This T cell receptor (beta chain) was captured by sequencing in a study of T cell repertoires in cytomegalovirus infection. Study-wide results and caveats: Pooled public TCR beta family frequency picked out CMV carriers with the relevant HLA.

TCRdb ran MiXCR on the reads and lists one entry per CDR3 protein. The table has some 560,000 distinct CDR3 sequences, 40% seen once. Points on this clonotype: The target antigen is unknown.

Material: cultured PBMCs, obtained from culture after CMV antigen stimulation. The sequence was obtained from a human donor in good health (CMV status not recorded). Some clones in this sample may be carry-over from other donors' samples.

CDR3 in DNA: TGTGCCAGCAGCTTGATACGGACTAGCGGGACGAGGAGGGCCGGGGAGCTGTTTTTT. Amino acids: CASSLIRTSGTRRAGELFF. The rearrangement links TRBV7-6 to TRBJ2-2; 12 nucleotides agree with TRBD2. The V and J ends lost 3 bases and 6 bases, in that order; junction bases with no gene match: 14. In germline, CDR1 is SGHVS, CDR2 FNYEAQ. CDR3 length equals 19 residues.